The entry below gives a single T cell receptor (beta chain) sequence along with its context. Its antigen is not known. The data were taken from a study of cytomegalovirus exposure and HLA in healthy donors. Study-wide results and caveats: The study listed 164 cytomegalovirus-associated TCR beta chains. It emerged from a later analysis that several of the most significant clusters appeared to be linked to common viral pathogens.

From germline, CDR1 is SGHVS and CDR2 FQNEAQ. The CDR3 runs to 15 residues. Trimming at V came to 5 bases and at J to 2 bases, leaving 4 bases not matched to a gene. Vbeta (60) and Jbeta (13) primers were used in the PCR. Assay: immunoSEQ multiplex PCR; the TCRdb copy retains only in-frame clones and omits some. In all, the sample yields 70,000 to 80,000 clones. The sequence derives from a man aged 40-55 years in good health and CMV-seronegative. Sequencing input: PBMCs. The chain links TRBV7-8 to TRBJ2-2, with 8 nucleotides matching TRBD1. The CDR3 DNA sequence: TGTGCCAGCAGCCAGGGGGCCCGAAACACCGGGGAGCTGTTTTTT. Protein sequence: CASSQGARNTGELFF.